This TCR beta chain was found in a study of blood T cell repertoires in COVID-19 (TCRdb year 2020). A note on the overall study: Samples from collaborators originated in the United States, Italy and Spain and spanned both the acute and convalescent phases of COVID-19. The prospective study material was composed of cDNA or gDNA derived from T cells, B-cell-depleted T cells, or PBMCs. The dataset comprised deeply sampled blood TCRbeta repertoires from subjects exposed to, actively infected with, or recovered from COVID-19. The repertoires were made available in a free public database intended to serve as a resource for research on the immune response to SARS-CoV-2. Samples were obtained from the ongoing ImmuneRACE study (first 160 participants) and from 950 to 1,500 subjects provided by 6 global collaborators. Nearly every sample came with metadata listing a de-identified subject ID, COVID-19 status, age in years and sex. Where available, HLA class I and class II types were taken from metadata supplied by the sample provider and were not determined by assay-based typing.

One collaborating source in Seattle enrolled patients while the patients were actively infected and followed the patients over time throughout the course of disease. Whole blood was collected in K2EDTA tubes by collaborating institutions according to the institutions' own protocols. For TCRbeta analysis, collaborators shipped samples in one of three forms: frozen whole blood, isolated PBMCs, or DNA extracted from either of those sample types. Overall study results and their limits: The amount of clinical and demographic metadata varied by source and participant and was provided uncurated.

A note on this clone: No cognate antigen has been identified for it. Per-nucleotide qualities are absent, and no much larger clonotype sits a single base away.

From the germline V gene, CDR1 is MNHEY and CDR2 is SVGEGT. The cysteine opens and the phenylalanine closes a CDR3 of 14 amino acids. Kept here is only the CDR3 DNA, which spans 42 bases and is read in frame from base 1. Trimming removed 5 bases from V and 5 bases from J; the gene matches leave 7 bases unexplained. TCRbeta CDR3 regions were amplified from genomic DNA using the immunoSEQ Assay, a bias-controlled multiplex PCR. The authors' pipeline ran thus. Within the assay, amplification of reference gene primers was used to estimate how many nucleated cells each sample contained. To quantify the absolute abundance of each unique TCRbeta CDR3 rearrangement, sequence reads were collapsed and filtered. For each sample, productive Simpson clonality was calculated as the square root of Simpson's diversity index across productive rearrangements. As stored in TCRdb, this immuneACCESS dataset retains in-frame rearrangements with V and J assigned. A fraction of the clones does not appear; measured against another copy, unresolved V genes explain less than half of the discrepancy, and the remainder lacks a known reason. V, J and clone size are taken as reported in that table, and D and trimming were inferred from the DNA itself. For this sample there are hundreds of thousands of clones; roughly nine tenths appear just once. The biggest ten clones account for around 3% of the sample.

Source material: peripheral blood. The sequence was obtained from a woman aged 30 to 39 with COVID-19, enrolled during active disease. The sequence is built from TRBV6-2 or TRBV6-3 and TRBJ1-1; TRBD1 fits 8 bases in the junction. The nucleotide sequence reads TGTGCCAGCAGTCACGGACAGGGAGGAACTGAAGCTTTCTTT. The resulting protein is CASSHGQGGTEAFF.